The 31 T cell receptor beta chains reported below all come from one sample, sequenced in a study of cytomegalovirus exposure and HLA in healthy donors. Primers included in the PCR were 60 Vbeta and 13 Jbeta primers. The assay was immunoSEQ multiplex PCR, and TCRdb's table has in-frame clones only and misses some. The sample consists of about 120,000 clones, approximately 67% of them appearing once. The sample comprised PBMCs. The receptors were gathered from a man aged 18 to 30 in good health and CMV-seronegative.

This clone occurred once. Here the CDR3 reads CASSYRRAGRFHEQYF. The CDR3 DNA sequence: TGTGCCAGCAGTTACCGTCGCGCGGGCCGGTTCCACGAGCAGTACTTC. The rearrangement links TRBV7-9 to TRBJ2-7, with D possibly being TRBD2 (5 bases). The CDR3 has 16 amino acids. Trimming removed 6 bases at V and 5 bases at J, with 23 bases between. From germline, CDR1 is SEHNR and CDR2 FQNEAQ (reference sequence).

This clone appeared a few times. CDR3 in DNA: TGCGCCAGCAGCATAGGGACAGGGGAAACCAAAAACATTCAGTACTTC. Protein product: CASSIGTGETKNIQYF. The rearrangement links TRBV5-1 to TRBJ2-4; 10 bases fit TRBD1. CDR3 length: 16 residues. The germline V gene encodes CDR1 SGHRS and CDR2 YFSETQ. V trimming: 4 bases; J trimming: 2 bases; junction bases outside the gene matches: 6.

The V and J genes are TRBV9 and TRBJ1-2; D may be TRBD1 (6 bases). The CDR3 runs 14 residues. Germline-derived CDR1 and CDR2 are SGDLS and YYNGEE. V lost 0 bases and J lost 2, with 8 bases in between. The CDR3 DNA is TGTGCCAGCAGCGTAGTCGGGACAAACTATGGCTACACCTTC. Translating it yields CASSVVGTNYGYTF.

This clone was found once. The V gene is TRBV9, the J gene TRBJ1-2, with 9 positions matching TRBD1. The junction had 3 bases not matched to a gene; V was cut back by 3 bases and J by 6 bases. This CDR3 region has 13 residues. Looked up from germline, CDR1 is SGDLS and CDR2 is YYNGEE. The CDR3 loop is CASSGWTGDGYTF. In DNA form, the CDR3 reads TGTGCCAGCAGCGGCTGGACAGGGGATGGCTACACCTTC.

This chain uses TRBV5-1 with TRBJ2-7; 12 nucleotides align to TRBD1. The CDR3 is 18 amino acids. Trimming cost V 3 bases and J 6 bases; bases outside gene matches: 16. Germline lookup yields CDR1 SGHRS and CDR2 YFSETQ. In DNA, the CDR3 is TGCGCCAGCAGCTCCTCTTTTAATCCGGGACAGGGGGCGATCGAGCAGTACTTC. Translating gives CASSSSFNPGQGAIEQYF.

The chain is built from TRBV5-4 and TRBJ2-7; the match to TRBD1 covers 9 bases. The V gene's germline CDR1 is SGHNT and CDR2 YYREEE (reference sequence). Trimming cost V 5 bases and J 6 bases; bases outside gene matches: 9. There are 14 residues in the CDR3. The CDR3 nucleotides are TGTGCCAGCAGTACGCGGGACAGGGTTGTCGAGCAGTACTTC. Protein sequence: CASSTRDRVVEQYF.

CDR3 sequence reads: CASSFTYAEAFF. The CDR3 DNA follows: TGTGCCAGCAGCTTTACTTACGCTGAAGCTTTCTTT. This rearrangement joins TRBV7-9 to TRBJ1-1; D not resolved. V shed 3 bases and J shed 6 bases, with 8 bases lying between them. Germline V CDR1 and CDR2: SEHNR, FQNEAQ (reference sequence). The CDR3 has 12 residues.

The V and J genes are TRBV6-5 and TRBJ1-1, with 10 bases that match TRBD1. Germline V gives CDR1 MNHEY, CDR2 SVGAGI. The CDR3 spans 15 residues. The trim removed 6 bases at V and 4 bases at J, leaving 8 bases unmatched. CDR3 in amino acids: CASRLRGQGVTEAFF. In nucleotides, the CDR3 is TGTGCCAGCAGGCTCCGTGGACAGGGGGTCACTGAAGCTTTCTTT.

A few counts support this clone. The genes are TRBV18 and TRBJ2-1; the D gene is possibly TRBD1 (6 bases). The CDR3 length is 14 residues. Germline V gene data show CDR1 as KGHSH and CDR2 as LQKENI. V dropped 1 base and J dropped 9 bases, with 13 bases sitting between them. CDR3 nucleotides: TGTGCCAGCTCACCACGCGCAGGGGATTGTGAGCAGTTCTTC. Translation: CASSPRAGDCEQFF. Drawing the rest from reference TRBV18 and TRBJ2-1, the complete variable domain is NAGVMQNPRHLVRRRGQEARLRCSPMKGHSHVYWYRQLPEEGLKFMVYLQKENIIDESGMPKERFSAEFPKEGPSILRIQQVVRGDSAAYFCASSPRAGDCEQFFGPGTRLTVL.

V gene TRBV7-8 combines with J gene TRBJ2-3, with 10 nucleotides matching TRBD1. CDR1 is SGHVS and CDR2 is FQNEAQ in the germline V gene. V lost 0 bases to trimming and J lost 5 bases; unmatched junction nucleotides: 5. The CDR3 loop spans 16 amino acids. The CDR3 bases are TGTGCCAGCAGCTTAGCTGGGACAGGGGTACTAGATACGCAGTATTTT. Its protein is CASSLAGTGVLDTQYF.

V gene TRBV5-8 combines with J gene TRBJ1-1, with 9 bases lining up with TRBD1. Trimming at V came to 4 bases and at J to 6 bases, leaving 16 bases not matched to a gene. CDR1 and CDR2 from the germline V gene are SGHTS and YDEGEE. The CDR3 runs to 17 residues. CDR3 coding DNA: TGTGCCAGCAGCCCCCCGACAGGGGGGAGCCGAACCTCTGAAGCTTTCTTT. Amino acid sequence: CASSPPTGGSRTSEAFF.

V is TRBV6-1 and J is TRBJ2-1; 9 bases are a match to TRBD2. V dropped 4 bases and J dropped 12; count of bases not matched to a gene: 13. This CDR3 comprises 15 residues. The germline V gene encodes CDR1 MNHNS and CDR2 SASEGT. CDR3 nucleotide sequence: TGTGCCAGCAGTGTGCGACTAGCGGCCTCTCAGGGGCAGTTCTTC. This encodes CASSVRLAASQGQFF.

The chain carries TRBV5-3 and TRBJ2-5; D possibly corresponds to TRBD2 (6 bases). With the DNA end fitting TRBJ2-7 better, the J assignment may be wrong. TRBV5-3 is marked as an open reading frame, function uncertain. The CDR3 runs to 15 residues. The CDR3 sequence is CARSPDGTVSYEQYF. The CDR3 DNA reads TGTGCCAGAAGCCCTGACGGGACTGTATCCTACGAGCAGTACTTC.

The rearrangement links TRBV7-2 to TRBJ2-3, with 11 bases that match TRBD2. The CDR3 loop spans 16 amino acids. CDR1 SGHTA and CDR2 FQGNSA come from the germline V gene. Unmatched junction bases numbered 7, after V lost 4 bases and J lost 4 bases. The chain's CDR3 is CASSSRLAGKPDTQYF. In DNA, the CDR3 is TGTGCCAGCAGCTCAAGACTAGCGGGAAAACCAGATACGCAGTATTTT.

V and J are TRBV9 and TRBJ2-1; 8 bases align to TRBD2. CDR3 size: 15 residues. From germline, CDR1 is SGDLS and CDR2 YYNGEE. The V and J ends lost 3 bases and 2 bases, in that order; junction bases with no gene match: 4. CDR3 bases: TGTGCCAGCAGCGCGAGCGGGAGTGCCTACAATGAGCAGTTCTTC. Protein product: CASSASGSAYNEQFF.

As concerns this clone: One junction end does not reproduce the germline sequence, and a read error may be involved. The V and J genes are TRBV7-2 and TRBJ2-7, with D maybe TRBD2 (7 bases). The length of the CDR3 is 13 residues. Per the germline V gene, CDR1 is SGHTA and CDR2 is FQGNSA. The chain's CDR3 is CASSLPGGPPVDF. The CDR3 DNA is TGTGCCAGCAGCTTGCCGGGGGGCCCTCCCGTGGACTTC. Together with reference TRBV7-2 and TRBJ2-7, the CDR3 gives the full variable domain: GAGVSQSPSNKVTEKGKDVELRCDPISGHTALYWYRQSLGQGLEFLIYFQGNSAPDKSGLPSDRFSAERTGGSVSTLTIQRTQQEDSAVYLCASSLPGGPPVDFGPGTRLTVT.

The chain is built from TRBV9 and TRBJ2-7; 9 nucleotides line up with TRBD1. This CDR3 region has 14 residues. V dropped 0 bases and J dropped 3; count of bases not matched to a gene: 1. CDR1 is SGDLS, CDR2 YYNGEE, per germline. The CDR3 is CASSVEGQGYEQYF. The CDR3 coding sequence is TGTGCCAGCAGCGTAGAGGGACAGGGCTACGAGCAGTACTTC.

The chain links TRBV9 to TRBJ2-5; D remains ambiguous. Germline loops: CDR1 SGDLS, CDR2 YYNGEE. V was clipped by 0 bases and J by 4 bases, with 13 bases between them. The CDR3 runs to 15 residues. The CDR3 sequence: CASSVDPVLGETQYF. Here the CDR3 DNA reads TGTGCCAGCAGCGTAGATCCCGTACTCGGAGAGACCCAGTACTTC.

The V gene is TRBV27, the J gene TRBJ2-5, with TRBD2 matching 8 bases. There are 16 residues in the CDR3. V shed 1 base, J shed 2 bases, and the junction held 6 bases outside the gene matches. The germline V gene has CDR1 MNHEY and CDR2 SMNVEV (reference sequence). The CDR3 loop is CASSLWSTSGQETQYF. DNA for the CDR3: TGTGCCAGCAGTTTATGGTCTACTAGCGGACAAGAGACCCAGTACTTC.

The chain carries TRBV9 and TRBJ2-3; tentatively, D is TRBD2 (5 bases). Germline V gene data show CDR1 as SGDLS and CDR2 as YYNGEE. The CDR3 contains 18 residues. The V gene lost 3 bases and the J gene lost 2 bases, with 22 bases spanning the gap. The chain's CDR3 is CASSGPTEAELHTDTQYF. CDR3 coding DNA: TGTGCCAGCAGCGGCCCCACTGAAGCGGAGCTACACACAGATACGCAGTATTTT. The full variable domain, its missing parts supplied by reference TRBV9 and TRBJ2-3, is DSGVTQTPKHLITATGQRVTLRCSPRSGDLSVYWYQQSLDQGLQFLIQYYNGEERAKGNILERFSAQQFPDLHSELNLSSLELGDSALYFCASSGPTEAELHTDTQYFGPGTRLTVL.

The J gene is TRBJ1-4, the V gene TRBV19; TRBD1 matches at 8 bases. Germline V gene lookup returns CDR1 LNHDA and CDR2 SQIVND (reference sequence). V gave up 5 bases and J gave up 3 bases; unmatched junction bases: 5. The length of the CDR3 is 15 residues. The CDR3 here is CASSLGQAPNEKLFF. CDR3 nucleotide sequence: TGTGCCAGTAGTTTGGGACAGGCACCTAATGAAAAACTGTTTTTT.

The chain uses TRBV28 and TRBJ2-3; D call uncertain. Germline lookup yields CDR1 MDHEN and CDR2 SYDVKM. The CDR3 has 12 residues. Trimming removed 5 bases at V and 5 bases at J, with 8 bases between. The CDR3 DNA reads TGTGCCAGCAGTCCTACCCGAGATACGCAGTATTTT. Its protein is CASSPTRDTQYF.

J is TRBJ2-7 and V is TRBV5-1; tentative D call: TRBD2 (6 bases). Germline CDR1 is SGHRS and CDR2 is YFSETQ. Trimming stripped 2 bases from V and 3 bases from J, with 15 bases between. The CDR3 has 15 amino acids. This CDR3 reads CASSFRGTVLYEQYF. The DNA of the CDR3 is TGCGCCAGCAGCTTTCGGGGGACTGTTCTCTACGAGCAGTACTTC.

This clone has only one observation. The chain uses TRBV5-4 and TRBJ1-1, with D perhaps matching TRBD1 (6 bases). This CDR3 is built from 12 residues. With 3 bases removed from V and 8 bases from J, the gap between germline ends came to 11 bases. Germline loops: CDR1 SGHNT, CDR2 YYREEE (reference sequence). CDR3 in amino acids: CASSSQGNEAFF. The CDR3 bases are TGTGCCAGCAGCTCACAGGGTAACGAAGCTTTCTTT.

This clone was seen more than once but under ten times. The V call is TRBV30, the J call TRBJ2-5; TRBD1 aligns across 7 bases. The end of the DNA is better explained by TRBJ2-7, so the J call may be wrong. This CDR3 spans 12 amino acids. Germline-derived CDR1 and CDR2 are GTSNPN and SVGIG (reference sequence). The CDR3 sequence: CAWATGAYEQYF. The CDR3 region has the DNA TGTGCCTGGGCCACAGGGGCCTACGAGCAGTACTTC.

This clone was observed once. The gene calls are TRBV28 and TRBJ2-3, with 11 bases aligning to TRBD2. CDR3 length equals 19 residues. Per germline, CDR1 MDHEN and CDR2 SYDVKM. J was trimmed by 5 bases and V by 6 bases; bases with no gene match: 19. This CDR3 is CASSDLAGGLPTVLDTQYF. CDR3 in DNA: TGTGCCAGCAGCGACTTAGCGGGGGGGCTTCCAACGGTCTTAGATACGCAGTATTTT.

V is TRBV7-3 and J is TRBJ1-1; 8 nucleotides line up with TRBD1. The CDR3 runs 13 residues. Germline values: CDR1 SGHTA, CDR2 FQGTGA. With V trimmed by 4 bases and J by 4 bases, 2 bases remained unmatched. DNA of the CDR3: TGTGCCAGCAGCTACGACAGGGGCACTGAAGCTTTCTTT. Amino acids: CASSYDRGTEAFF.

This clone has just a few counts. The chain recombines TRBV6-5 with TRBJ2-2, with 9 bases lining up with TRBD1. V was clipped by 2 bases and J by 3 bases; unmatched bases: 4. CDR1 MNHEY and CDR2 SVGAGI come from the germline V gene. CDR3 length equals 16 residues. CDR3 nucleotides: TGTGCCAGCAGTTACAAGGGACAGGGAGACACCGGGGAGCTGTTTTTT. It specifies CASSYKGQGDTGELFF.

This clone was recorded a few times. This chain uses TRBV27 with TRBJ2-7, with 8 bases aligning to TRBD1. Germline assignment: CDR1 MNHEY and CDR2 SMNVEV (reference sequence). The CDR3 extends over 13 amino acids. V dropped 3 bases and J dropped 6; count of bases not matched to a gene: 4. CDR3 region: CASSLQGAGEQYF. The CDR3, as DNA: TGTGCCAGCAGTTTGCAGGGGGCAGGCGAGCAGTACTTC.

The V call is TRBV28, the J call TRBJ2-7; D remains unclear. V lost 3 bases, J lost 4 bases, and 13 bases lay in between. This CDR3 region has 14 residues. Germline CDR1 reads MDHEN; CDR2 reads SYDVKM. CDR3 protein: CASSFTFVGYEQYF. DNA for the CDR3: TGTGCCAGCAGTTTTACGTTCGTCGGTTACGAGCAGTACTTC.

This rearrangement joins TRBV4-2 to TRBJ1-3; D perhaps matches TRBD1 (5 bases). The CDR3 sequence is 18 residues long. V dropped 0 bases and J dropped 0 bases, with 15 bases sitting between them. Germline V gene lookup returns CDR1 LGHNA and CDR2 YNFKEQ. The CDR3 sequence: CASSQEQGDWGSGNTIYF. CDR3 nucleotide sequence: TGTGCCAGCAGCCAAGAGCAGGGTGATTGGGGCTCTGGAAACACCATATATTTT.